Listed here is a single TCR beta chain. What it binds is not known. The PCR contained 60 Vbeta and 13 Jbeta primers. Profiling relied on immunoSEQ multiplex PCR, and the TCRdb table lists in-frame clones only, not all of them. Here the sample spans 50,000 to 60,000 clones, around 72% being singletons. The sample is drawn from a study of cytomegalovirus exposure and HLA in healthy donors. Study-level information: Assignment to the Caucasian-associated ancestry cluster applied to approximately 80% of the 300 to 500 genotyped donors. The study, taken as a whole, reports: According to an earlier analysis, most TCR beta V segments yielded productive rearrangements about 87% or about 30% of the time.

Germline V lookup: CDR1 MDHEN, CDR2 SYDVKM. V lost 6 bases and J 2 bases, leaving 5 bases between the germline ends. The CDR3 has 12 residues. The sample consisted of PBMCs. This chain connects TRBV28 to TRBJ1-5; D is unresolved. The sequence was collected from a man aged 18 to 30 in good health and CMV-seronegative. The CDR3 loop reads CASSRGNQPQHF. The DNA of the CDR3 is TGTGCCAGCAGCCGGGGCAATCAGCCCCAGCATTTT.